What follows describes a single TCR beta chain. Its matching antigen is unknown. The CDR3 totals 13 residues. The J segment lost 6 bases and the V segment lost 3 bases, leaving 1 base of the junction unmatched. Looked up from germline, CDR1 is SGDLS and CDR2 is YYNGEE. The data belong to a study of multiple sclerosis patients with progressive multifocal leukoencephalopathy. Study results and caveats: Before and during natalizumab, the clones expanded at PML already existed.

Described time point: before natalizumab initiation. The repertoire was sequenced with immunoSEQ multiplex PCR; TCRdb's copy has only in-frame clones and lacks some. This table holds tens of thousands of clones, around 91% found once. This rearrangement joins TRBV9 to TRBJ2-2, with 8 bases lining up with TRBD1. This TCR derives from a human donor with multiple sclerosis. The sequenced sample consisted of PBMCs. The CDR3 bases are TGTGCCAGCAGCGAACAGGGGGCCGGGGAGCTGTTTTTT. It yields the protein CASSEQGAGELFF.